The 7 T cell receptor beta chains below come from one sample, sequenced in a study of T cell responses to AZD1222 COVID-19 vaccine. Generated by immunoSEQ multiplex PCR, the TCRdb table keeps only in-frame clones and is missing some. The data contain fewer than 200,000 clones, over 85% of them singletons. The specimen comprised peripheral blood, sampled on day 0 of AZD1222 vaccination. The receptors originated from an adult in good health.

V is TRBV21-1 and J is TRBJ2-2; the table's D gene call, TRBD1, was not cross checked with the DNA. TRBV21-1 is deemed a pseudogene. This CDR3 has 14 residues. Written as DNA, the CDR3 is TGTGCCAGCATCGACAGGGCGGGCACCGGGGAGCTGTTTTTT. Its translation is CASIDRAGTGELFF.

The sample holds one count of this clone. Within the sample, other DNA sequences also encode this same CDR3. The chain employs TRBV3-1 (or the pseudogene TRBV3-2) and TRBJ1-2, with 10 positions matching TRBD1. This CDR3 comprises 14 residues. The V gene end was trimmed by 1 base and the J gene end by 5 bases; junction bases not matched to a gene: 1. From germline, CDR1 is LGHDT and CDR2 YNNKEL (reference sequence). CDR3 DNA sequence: TGTGCCAGCAGCCAAGGGACAGGGGGTTATGGCTACACCTTC. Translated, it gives CASSQGTGGYGYTF.

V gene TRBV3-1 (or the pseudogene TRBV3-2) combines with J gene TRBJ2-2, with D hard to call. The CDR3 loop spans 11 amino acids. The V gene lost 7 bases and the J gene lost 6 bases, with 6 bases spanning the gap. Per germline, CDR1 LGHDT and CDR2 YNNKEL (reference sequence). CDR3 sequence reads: CASTNSGELFF. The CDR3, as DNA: TGTGCCAGCACCAATTCCGGGGAGCTGTTTTTT.

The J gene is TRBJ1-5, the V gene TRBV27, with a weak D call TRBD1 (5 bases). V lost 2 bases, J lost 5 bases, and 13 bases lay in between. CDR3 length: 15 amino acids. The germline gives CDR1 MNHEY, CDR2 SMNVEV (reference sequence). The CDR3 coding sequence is TGTGCCAGCAGTTTAGGAAGGCAGGGAGATCAGCCCCAGCATTTT. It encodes CASSLGRQGDQPQHF.

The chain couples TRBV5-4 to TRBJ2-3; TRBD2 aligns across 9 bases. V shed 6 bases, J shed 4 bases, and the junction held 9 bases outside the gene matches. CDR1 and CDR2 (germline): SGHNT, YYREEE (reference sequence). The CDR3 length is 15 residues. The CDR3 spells CASIRAGGPSDTQYF. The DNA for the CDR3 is TGTGCCAGCATTCGTGCGGGGGGGCCGTCAGATACGCAGTATTTT.

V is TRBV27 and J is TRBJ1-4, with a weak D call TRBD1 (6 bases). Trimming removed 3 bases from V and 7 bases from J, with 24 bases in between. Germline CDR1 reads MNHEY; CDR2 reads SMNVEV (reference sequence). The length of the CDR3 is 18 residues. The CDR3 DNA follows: TGTGCCAGCAGTTTGGGGATCGGGATGGGGGGCGAGGGTGAAAAACTGTTTTTT. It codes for CASSLGIGMGGEGEKLFF.

The CDR3 nucleotides are TGCGCCAGCAGCCAAGCTGGGGGCACCATATATTTT. Translated: CASSQAGGTIYF. The rearrangement links TRBV4-3 to TRBJ1-3, with D tentatively TRBD1 (5 bases). This CDR3 has 12 residues. Germline loops: CDR1 LGHNA, CDR2 YSLEER. Trimming shortened V by 1 base and J by 9 bases, and 7 bases separated the two germline ends.